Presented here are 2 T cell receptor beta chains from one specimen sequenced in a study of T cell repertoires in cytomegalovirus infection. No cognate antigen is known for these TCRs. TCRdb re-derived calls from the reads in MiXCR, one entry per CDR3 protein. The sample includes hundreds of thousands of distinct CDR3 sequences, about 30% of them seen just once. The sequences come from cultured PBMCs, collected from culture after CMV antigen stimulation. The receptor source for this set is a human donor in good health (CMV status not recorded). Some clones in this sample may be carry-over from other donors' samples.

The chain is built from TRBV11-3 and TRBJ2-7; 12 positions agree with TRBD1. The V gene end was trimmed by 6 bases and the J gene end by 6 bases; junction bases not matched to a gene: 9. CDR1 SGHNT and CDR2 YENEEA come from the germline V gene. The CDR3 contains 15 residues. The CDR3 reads CASSSNRDRGLEQYF. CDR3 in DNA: TGTGCCAGCAGTTCGAACCGGGACAGGGGGCTCGAGCAGTACTTC.

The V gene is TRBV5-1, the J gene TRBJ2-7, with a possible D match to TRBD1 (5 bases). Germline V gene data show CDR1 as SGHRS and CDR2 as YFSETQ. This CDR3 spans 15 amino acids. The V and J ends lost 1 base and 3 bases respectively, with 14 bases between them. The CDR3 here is CASSLSIGANYEQYF. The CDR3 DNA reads TGCGCCAGCAGCTTGAGTATAGGGGCCAACTACGAGCAGTACTTC.